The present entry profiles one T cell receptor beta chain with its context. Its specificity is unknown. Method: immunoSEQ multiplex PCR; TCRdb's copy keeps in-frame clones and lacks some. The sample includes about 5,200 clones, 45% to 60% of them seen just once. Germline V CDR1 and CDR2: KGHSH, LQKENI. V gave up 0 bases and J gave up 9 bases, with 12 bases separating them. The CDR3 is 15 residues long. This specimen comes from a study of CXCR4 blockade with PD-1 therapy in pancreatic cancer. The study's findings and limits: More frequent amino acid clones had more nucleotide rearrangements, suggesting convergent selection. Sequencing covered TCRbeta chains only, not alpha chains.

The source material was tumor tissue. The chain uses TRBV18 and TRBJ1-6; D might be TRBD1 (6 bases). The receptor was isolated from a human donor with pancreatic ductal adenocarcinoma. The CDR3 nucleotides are TGTGCCAGCTCACCACCGCCAGGGACATTTTCACCCCTCCACTTT. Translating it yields CASSPPPGTFSPLHF.